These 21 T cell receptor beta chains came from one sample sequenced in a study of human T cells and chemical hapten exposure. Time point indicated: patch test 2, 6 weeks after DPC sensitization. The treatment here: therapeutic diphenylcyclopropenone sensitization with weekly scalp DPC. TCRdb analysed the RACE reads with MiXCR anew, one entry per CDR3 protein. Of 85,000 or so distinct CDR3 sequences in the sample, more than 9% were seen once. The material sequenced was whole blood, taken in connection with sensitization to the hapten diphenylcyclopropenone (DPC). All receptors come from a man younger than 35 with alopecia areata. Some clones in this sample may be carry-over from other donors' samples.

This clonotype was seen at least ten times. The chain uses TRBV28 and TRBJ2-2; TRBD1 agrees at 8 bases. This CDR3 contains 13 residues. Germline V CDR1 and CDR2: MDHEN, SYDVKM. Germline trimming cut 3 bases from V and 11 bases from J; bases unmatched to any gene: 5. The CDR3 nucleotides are TGTGCCAGCAGTTTTCGGGGACAGGATGAGCTGTTTTTT. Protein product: CASSFRGQDELFF. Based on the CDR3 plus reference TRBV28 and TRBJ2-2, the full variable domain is DVKVTQSSRYLVKRTGEKVFLECVQDMDHENMFWYRQDPGLGLRLIYFSYDVKMKEKGDIPEGYSVSREKKERFSLILESASTNQTSMYLCASSFRGQDELFFGEGSRLTVL.

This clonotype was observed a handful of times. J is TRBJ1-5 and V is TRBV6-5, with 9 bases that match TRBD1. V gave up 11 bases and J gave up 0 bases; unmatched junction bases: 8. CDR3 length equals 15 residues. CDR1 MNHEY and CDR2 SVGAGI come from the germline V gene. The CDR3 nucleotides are TGTGCCTCAAAGACAGGGGGGAATAGCAATCAGCCCCAGCATTTT. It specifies CASKTGGNSNQPQHF.

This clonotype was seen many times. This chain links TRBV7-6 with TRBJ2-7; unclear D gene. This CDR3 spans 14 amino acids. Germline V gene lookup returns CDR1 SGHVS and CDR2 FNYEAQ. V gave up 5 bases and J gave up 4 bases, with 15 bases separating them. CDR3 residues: CASSPLTGSYEQYV. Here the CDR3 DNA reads TGTGCCAGCAGCCCCTTGACTGGGTCATACGAGCAGTACGTC.

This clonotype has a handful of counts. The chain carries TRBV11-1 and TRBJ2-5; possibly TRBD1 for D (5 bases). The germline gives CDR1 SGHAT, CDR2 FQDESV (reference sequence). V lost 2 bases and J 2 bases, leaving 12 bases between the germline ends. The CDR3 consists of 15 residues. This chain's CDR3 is CASSLWAGQQETQYF. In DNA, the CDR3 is TGTGCCAGCAGCTTATGGGCAGGACAACAAGAGACCCAGTACTTC.

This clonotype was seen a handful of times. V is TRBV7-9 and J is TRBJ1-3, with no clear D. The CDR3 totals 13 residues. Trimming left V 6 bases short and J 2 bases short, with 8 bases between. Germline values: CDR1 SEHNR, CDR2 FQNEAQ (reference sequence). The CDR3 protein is CASRFSTGNTIYF. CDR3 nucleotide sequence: TGTGCCAGCAGGTTCAGTACTGGAAACACCATATATTTT.

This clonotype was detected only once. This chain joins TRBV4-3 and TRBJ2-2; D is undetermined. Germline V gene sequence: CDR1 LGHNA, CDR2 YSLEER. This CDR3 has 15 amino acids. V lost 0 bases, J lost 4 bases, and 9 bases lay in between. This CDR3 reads CASSQDRSRTGELFF. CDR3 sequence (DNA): TGCGCCAGCAGCCAAGATAGATCCCGCACCGGGGAGCTGTTTTTT.

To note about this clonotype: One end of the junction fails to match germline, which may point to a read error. CDR3 in amino acids: CANSEATVGRYTEAFF. The CDR3 region has the DNA TGTGCCAACAGTGAAGCAACAGTGGGGAGGTACACTGAAGCTTTCTTT. V and J are TRBV6-1 and TRBJ1-1; D gene ambiguous. The germline CDR1 and CDR2 sequences are MNHNS and SASEGT. This CDR3 has 16 residues.

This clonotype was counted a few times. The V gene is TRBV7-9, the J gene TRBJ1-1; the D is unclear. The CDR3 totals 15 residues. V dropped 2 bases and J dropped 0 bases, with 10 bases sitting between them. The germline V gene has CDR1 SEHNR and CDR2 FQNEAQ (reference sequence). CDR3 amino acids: CASSLFGPMNTEAFF. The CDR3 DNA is TGTGCCAGCAGCTTATTTGGACCGATGAACACTGAAGCTTTCTTT.

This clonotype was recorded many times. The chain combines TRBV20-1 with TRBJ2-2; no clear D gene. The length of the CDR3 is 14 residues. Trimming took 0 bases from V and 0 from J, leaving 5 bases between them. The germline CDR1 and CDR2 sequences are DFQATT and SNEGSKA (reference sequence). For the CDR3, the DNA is TGCAGTGCTAGAGATTGGACGAACACCGGGGAGCTGTTTTTT. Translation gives CSARDWTNTGELFF.

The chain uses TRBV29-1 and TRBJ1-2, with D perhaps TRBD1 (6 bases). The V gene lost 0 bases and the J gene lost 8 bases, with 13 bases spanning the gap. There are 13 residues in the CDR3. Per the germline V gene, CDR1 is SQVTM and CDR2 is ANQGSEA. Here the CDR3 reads CSVEEGGRSGYTF. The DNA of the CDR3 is TGCAGCGTTGAAGAGGGGGGGCGAAGCGGCTACACCTTC.

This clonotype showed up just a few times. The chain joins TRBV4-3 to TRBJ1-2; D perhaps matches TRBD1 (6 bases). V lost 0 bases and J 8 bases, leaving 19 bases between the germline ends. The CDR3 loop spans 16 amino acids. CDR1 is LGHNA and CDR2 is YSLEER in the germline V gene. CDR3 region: CASSQEWRQVVRGYTF. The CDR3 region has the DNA TGCGCCAGCAGCCAAGAGTGGCGACAGGTTGTACGAGGCTACACCTTC.

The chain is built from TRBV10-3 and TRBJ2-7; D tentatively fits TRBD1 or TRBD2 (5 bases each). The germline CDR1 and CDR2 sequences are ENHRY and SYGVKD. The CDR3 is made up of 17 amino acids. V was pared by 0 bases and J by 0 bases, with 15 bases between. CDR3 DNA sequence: TGTGCCATCAGTGAGTCGGGGGACGTATGGAGCTCCTACGAGCAGTACTTC. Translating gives CAISESGDVWSSYEQYF.

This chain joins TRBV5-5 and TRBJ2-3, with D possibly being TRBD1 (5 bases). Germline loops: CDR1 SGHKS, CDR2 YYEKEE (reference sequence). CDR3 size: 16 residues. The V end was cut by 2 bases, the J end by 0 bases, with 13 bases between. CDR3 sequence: CASSFNSDSSTDTQYF. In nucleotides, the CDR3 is TGTGCCAGCAGCTTCAATTCCGACAGTAGCACAGATACGCAGTATTTT.

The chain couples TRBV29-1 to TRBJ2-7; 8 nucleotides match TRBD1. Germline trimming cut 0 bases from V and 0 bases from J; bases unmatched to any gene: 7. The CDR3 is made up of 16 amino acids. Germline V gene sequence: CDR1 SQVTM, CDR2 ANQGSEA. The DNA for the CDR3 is TGCAGCGTTGAAGACCGGACAGGGTTACCCTCCTACGAGCAGTACTTC. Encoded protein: CSVEDRTGLPSYEQYF.

The CDR3 nucleotides read TGTGCCAGCAGGGGAACCAGGAACACCGGGGAGCTGTTTTTT. This encodes CASRGTRNTGELFF. The gene calls are TRBV11-2 and TRBJ2-2, with unresolved D. Germline V gene sequence: CDR1 SGHAT, CDR2 FQNNGV. This CDR3 has 14 residues. Trimming cost V 6 bases and J 1 base, with 9 bases left between them.

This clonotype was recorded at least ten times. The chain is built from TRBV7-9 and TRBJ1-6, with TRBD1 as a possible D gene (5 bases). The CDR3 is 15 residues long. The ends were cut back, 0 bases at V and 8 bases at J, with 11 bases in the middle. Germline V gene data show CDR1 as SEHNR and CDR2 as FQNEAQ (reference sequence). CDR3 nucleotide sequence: TGTGCCAGCAGCTTAGCCAGGGTGGCATATTCACCCCTCCACTTT. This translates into CASSLARVAYSPLHF.

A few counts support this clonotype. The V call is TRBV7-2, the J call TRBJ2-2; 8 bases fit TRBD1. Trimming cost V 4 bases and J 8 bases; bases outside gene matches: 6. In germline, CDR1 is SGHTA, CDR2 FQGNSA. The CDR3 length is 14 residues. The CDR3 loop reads CASSSSGGMGELFF. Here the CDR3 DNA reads TGTGCCAGCAGCTCCTCAGGGGGCATGGGGGAGCTGTTTTTT. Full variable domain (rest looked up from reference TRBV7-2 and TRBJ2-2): GAGVSQSPSNKVTEKGKDVELRCDPISGHTALYWYRQSLGQGLEFLIYFQGNSAPDKSGLPSDRFSAERTGGSVSTLTIQRTQQEDSAVYLCASSSSGGMGELFFGEGSRLTVL.

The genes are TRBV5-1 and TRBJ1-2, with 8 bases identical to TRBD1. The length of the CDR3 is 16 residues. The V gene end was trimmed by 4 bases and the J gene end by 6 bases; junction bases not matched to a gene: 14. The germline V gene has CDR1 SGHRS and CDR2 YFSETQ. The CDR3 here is CASSPQIGQGIDGYTF. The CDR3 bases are TGCGCCAGCAGCCCCCAAATCGGACAGGGTATTGATGGCTACACCTTC.

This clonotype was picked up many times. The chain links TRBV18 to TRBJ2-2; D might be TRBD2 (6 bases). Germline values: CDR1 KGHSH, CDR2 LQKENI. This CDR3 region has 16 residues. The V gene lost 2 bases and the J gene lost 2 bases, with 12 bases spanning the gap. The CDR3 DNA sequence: TGTGCCAGCTCACCAAACCACGGGGGAAACACCGGGGAGCTGTTTTTT. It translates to CASSPNHGGNTGELFF.

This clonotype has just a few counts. CDR3 coding DNA: TGCAGTGCTAGTCCCCGGGATGTCACAGATACGCAGTATTTT. This gives the protein CSASPRDVTDTQYF. J is TRBJ2-3 and V is TRBV20-1, with D maybe TRBD2 (5 bases). The CDR3 is 14 amino acids. Trimming removed 3 bases from V and 2 bases from J, with 12 bases in between. From germline, CDR1 is DFQATT and CDR2 SNEGSKA (reference sequence).

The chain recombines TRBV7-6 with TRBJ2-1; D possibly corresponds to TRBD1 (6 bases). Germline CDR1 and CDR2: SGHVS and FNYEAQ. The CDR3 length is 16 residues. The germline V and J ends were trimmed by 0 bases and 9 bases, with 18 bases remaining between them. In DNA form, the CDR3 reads TGTGCCAGCAGCTTAGCGCACAGGGCCCCGTTCGGTGAGCAGTTCTTC. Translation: CASSLAHRAPFGEQFF.